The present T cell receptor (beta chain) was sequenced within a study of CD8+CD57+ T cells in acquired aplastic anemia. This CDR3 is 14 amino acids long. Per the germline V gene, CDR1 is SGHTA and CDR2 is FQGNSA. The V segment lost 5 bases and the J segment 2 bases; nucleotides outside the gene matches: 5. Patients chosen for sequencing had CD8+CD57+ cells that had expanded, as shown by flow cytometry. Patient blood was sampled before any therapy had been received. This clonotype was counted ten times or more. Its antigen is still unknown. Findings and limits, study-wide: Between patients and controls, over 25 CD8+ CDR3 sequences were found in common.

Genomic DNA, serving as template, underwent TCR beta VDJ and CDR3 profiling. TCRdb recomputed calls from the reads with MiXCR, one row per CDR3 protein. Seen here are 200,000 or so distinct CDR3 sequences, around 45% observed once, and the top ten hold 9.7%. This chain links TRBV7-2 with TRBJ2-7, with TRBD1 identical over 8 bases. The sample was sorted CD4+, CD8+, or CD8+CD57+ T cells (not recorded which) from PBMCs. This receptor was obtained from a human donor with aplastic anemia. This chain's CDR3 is CASSRTGIPYEQYF. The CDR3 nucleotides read TGTGCCAGCAGCCGGACAGGGATACCCTACGAGCAGTACTTC.